This TCR beta chain was recorded in a study of cytomegalovirus exposure and HLA in healthy donors. Details on this clone: What it recognizes is unknown. Other DNA sequences in this specimen translate into the identical CDR3.

Each donor's status was that of a healthy bone marrow donor. After removal of 0 bases from V and 2 bases from J, the junction contained 2 bases not matched to a gene. CDR1 and CDR2 from the germline V gene are SGHRS and YFSETQ. The CDR3 sequence is 15 residues long. Primers: 60 Vbeta forward and 13 Jbeta reverse. Measured with immunoSEQ multiplex PCR; TCRdb has only the in-frame clones, and not every one. The sample consists of some 130,000 clones, 75% to 90% of them appearing once. Study-wide results and limits: Most of the TCR beta V segments (in an earlier analysis) were productive either about 87% or about 30% of the time.

Sequencing input: PBMCs. The source is a woman aged 30 to 39 in good health and CMV-seropositive. The chain carries TRBV5-1 and TRBJ2-7, with 10 bases that match TRBD2. The DNA of the CDR3 is TGCGCCAGCAGCTTGGGGACTAGCGGTACCTACGAGCAGTACTTC. Residues: CASSLGTSGTYEQYF. Drawing the rest from reference TRBV5-1 and TRBJ2-7, the complete variable domain is KAGVTQTPRYLIKTRGQQVTLSCSPISGHRSVSWYQQTPGQGLQFLFEYFSETQRNKGNFPGRFSGRQFSNSRSEMNVSTLELGDSALYLCASSLGTSGTYEQYFGPGTRLTVT.